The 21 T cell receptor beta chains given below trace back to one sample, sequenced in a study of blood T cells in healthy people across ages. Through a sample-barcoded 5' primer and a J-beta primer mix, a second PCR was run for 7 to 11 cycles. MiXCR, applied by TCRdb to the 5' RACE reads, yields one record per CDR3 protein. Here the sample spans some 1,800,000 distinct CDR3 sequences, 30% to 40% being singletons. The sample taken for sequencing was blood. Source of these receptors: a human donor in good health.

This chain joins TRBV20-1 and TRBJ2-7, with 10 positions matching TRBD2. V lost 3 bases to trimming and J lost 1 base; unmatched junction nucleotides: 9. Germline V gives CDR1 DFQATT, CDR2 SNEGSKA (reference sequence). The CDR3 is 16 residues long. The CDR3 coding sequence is TGCAGTGCTAGTACAATTTGGACTAGCGGTTCCTACGAGCAGTACTTC. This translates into CSASTIWTSGSYEQYF.

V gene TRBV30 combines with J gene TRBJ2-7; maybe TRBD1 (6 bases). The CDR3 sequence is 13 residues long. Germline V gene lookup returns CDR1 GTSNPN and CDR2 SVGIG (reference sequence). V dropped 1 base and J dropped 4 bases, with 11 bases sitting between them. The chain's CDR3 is CAWSGAGAYEQYF. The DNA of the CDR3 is TGTGCCTGGAGTGGGGCAGGGGCGTACGAGCAGTACTTC. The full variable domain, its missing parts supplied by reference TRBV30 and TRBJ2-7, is SQTIHQWPATLVQPVGSPLSLECTVEGTSNPNLYWYRQAAGRGLQLLFYSVGIGQISSEVPQNLSASRPQDRQFILSSKKLLLSDSGFYLCAWSGAGAYEQYFGPGTRLTVT.

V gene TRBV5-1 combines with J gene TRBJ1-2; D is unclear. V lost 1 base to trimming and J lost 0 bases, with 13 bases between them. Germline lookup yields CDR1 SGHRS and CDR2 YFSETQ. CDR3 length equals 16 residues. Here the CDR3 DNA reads TGCGCCAGCAGCTTGAACGGCTTAGCTACTAACTATGGCTACACCTTC. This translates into CASSLNGLATNYGYTF.

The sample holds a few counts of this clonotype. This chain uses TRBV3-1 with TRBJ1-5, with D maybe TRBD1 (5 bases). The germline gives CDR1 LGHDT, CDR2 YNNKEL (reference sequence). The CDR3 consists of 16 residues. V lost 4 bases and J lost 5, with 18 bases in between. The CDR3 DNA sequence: TGTGCCAGCAGCCCCAGCGCAGGACACAGGTATCAGCCCCAGCATTTT. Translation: CASSPSAGHRYQPQHF.

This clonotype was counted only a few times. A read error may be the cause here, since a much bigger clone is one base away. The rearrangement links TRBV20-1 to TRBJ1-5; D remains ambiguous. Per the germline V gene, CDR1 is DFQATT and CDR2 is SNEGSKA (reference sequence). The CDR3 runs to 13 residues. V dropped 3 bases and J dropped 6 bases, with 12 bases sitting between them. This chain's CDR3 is CSARTETCQPQHF. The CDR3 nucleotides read TGCAGTGCTAGGACGGAGACTTGTCAGCCCCAGCATTTT.

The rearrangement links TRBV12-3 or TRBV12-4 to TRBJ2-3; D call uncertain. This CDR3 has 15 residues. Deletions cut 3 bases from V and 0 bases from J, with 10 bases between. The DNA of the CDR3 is TGTGCCAGCAGTTTCCCGCCCCGAAGCACAGATACGCAGTATTTT. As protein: CASSFPPRSTDTQYF.

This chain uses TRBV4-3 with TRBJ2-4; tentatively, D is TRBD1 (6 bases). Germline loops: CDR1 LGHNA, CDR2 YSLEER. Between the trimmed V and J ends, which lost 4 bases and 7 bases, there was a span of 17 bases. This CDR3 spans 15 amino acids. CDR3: CASSRGSRTANIQYF. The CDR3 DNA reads TGCGCCAGCAGCCGAGGCTCCCGGACAGCGAACATTCAGTACTTC.

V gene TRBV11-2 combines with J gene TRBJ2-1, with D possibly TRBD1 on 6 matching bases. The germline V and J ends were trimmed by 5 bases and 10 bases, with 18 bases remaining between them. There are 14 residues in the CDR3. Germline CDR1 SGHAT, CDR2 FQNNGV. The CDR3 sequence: CASSTSTGLREQFF. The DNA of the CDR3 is TGTGCCAGCAGCACAAGTACAGGGTTGAGAGAGCAGTTCTTC. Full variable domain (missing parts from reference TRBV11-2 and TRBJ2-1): EAGVAQSPRYKIIEKRQSVAFWCNPISGHATLYWYQQILGQGPKLLIQFQNNGVVDDSQLPKDRFSAERLKGVDSTLKIQPAKLEDSAVYLCASSTSTGLREQFFGPGTRLTVL.

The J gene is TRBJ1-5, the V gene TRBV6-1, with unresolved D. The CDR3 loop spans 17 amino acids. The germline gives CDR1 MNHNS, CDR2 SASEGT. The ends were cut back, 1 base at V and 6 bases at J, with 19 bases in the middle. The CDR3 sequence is CASSEGKGRPLRQPQHF. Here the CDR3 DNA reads TGTGCCAGCAGTGAAGGGAAGGGAAGGCCTTTACGTCAGCCCCAGCATTTT.

CDR3 nucleotides: TGTGCCAGCGGTGGGCGGGGGAGCTCCTACAATGAGCAGTTCTTC. It encodes CASGGRGSSYNEQFF. The V gene is TRBV12-3 or TRBV12-4, the J gene TRBJ2-1; 7 nucleotides line up with TRBD2. The CDR3 has 15 amino acids. V gave up 8 bases and J gave up 0 bases; unmatched junction bases: 7.

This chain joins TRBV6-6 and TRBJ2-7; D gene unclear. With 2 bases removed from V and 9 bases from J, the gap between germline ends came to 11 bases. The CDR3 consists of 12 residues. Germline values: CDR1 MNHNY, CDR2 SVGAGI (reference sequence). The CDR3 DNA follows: TGTGCCAGCAGTTACAGGGAAGACGTGCAGTACTTC. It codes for CASSYREDVQYF.

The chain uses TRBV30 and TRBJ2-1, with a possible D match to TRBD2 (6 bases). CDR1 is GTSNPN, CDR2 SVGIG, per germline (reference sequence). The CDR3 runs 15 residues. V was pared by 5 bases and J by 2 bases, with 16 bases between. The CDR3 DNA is TGTGCCTGGCTAAGGAGGGACGAGACCTACAATGAGCAGTTCTTC. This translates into CAWLRRDETYNEQFF.

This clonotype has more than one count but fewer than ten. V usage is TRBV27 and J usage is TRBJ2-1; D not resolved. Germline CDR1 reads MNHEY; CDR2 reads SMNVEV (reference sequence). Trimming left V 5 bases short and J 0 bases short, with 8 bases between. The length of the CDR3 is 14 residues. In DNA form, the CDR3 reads TGTGCCAGCAGTAGGCGGAGCTCCTACAATGAGCAGTTCTTC. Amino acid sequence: CASSRRSSYNEQFF.

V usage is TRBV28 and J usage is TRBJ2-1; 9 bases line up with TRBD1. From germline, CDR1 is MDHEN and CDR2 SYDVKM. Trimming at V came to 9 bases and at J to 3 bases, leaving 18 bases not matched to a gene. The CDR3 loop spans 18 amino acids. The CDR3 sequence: CASHTTRQGVIFYNEQFF. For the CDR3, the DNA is TGTGCCAGTCATACCACGCGACAGGGGGTGATTTTCTACAATGAGCAGTTCTTC.

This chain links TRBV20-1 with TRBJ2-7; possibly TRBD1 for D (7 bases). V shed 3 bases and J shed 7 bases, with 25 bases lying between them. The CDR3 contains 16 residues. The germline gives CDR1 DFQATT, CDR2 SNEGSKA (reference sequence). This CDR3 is CSASLRGAYSYNEQYF. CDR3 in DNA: TGCAGTGCTAGTCTCAGGGGGGCCTATTCCTACAATGAGCAGTACTTC.

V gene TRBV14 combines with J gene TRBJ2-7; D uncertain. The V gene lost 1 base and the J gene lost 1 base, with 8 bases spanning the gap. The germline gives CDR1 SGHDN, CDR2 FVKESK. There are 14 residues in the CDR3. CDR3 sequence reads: CASSQAGRSYEQYF. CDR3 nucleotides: TGTGCCAGCAGCCAAGCCGGCAGGTCCTACGAGCAGTACTTC.

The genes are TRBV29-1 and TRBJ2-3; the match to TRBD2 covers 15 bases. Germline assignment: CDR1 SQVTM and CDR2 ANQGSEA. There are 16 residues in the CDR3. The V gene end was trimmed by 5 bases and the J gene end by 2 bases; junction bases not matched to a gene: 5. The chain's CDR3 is CSVPGLAGGPTDTQYF. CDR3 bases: TGCAGCGTTCCGGGACTAGCGGGGGGCCCCACAGATACGCAGTATTTT.

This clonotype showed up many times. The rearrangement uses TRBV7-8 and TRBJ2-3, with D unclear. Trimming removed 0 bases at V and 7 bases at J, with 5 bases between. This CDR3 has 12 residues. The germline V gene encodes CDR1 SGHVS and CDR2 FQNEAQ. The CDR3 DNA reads TGTGCCAGCAGCTTAGCAGGGAATACGCAGTATTTT. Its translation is CASSLAGNTQYF.

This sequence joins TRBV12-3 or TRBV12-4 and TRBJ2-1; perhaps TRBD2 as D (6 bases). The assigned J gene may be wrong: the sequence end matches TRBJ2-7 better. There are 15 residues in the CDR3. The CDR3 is CASSFGGETYNEQYF. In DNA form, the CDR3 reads TGTGCCAGCAGTTTTGGCGGGGAAACCTACAATGAGCAGTACTTC.

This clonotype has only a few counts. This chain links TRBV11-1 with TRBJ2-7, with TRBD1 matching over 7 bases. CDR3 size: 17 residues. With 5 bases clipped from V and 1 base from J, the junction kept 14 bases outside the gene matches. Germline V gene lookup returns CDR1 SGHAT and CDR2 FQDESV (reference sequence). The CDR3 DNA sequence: TGTGCCAGCAGCCTGGATCCCAGACAGGGTGGGTCCTACGAGCAGTACTTC. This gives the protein CASSLDPRQGGSYEQYF.

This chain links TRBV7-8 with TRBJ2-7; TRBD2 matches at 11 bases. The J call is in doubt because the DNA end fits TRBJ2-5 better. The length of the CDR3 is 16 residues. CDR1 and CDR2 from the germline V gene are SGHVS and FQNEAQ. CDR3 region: CASSLVVAGGPETQYF. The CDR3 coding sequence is TGTGCCAGCAGCTTAGTGGTAGCGGGAGGGCCGGAGACCCAGTACTTC.